These T cell receptor beta chains were read from a single sample in a study of blood T cell repertoires in COVID-19. The table came from immunoSEQ multiplex PCR; TCRdb's copy has only in-frame clones and leaves some out. Of 100,000 or so clones in the sample, 80% to 90% are singletons; the top ten hold about 9.9%. Sequencing was performed on peripheral blood. These TCRs come from a woman in her 30s with acute or convalescent COVID-19. Each CDR3 is given with its conserved first and last residue. Fields, in order: V gene, J gene, D gene, clone size, CDR3 DNA, CDR3 protein. D genes are given only for firm matches. Clone sizes are given selectively: once, few, many, or a class where the clone is expanded.

V: TRBV11-3; J: TRBJ2-7; D: .; size: .; DNA: TGTGCCAGCAGCTTAGTGGCAGGGCCCTACGAGCAGTACTTC; CDR3: CASSLVAGPYEQYF
V: TRBV28; J: TRBJ1-6; D: TRBD1; size: .; DNA: TGTGCCGTATCCCCACCTTCGACAGGGAGCGCTCTAGCTAACTTT; CDR3: CAVSPPSTGSALANF
V: TRBV12-3/TRBV12-4; J: TRBJ1-4; D: .; size: .; DNA: TGTGCCAGCAGCCAGGGTTATGAAAAACTGTTTTTT; CDR3: CASSQGYEKLFF
V: TRBV27; J: TRBJ2-7; D: TRBD1; size: few; DNA: TGTGCCAGCAGTTTATCCCCCCCGTCCCGGACAGGGCACTACGAGCAGTACTTC; CDR3: CASSLSPPSRTGHYEQYF
V: TRBV28; J: TRBJ1-4; D: .; size: .; DNA: TGTGCCAGCAGTACGACAGAAAAACTGTTTTTT; CDR3: CASSTTEKLFF
V: TRBV5-1; J: TRBJ2-1; D: TRBD2; size: .; DNA: TGCGCCAGCACCCCTTTTGGGGGAGGGTTCAATGAGCAGTTCTTC; CDR3: CASTPFGGGFNEQFF
V: TRBV5-5; J: TRBJ2-2; D: .; size: .; DNA: TGTGCCAGCAGCCTTTACGGACTATGGGACGGGGAGCTGTTTTTT; CDR3: CASSLYGLWDGELFF
V: TRBV5-1; J: TRBJ1-1; D: TRBD1; size: once; DNA: TGCGCCAGCAGCTCCGGACAGGCTATGAACACTGAAGCTTTCTTT; CDR3: CASSSGQAMNTEAFF
V: TRBV2; J: TRBJ1-3; D: .; size: .; DNA: TGTGCCAGCAGTGTTCGCAGGGCCGGGCCCTATCCAGGTGGCACCATATATTTT; CDR3: CASSVRRAGPYPGGTIYF
V: TRBV4-1; J: TRBJ1-6; D: .; size: .; DNA: TGCGCCAGCAGCCAAGAGCTGGTGTATCGGGGGTTATCCTCCTATAATTCACCCCTCCACTTT; CDR3: CASSQELVYRGLSSYNSPLHF
V: TRBV3-1/TRBV3-2; J: TRBJ2-3; D: TRBD2; size: .; DNA: TGTGCCAGCAGCCCCCCCCGGGCGACTAGCGGGGCCTTTGGGCAGTATTTT; CDR3: CASSPPRATSGAFGQYF
V: TRBV4-1; J: TRBJ2-3; D: .; size: .; DNA: TGCGCCAGCAGCCAGGGGGCGGGCATCCCAGATACGCAGTATTTT; CDR3: CASSQGAGIPDTQYF
V: TRBV7-2; J: TRBJ1-5; D: .; size: .; DNA: TGTGCCAGCAGCGGCAGGGCCTCGACTAGTGGCAATCAGCCCCAGCATTTT; CDR3: CASSGRASTSGNQPQHF
V: TRBV12-5; J: TRBJ2-1; D: .; size: .; DNA: TGTGCTAGTGGTTTGGTACTGGGCGGGGAGGCCTACAATGAGCAGTTCTTC; CDR3: CASGLVLGGEAYNEQFF
V: TRBV5-1; J: TRBJ1-2; D: .; size: .; DNA: TGCGCCAGCAGCGTTGCGGGGGATGGCTACACCTTC; CDR3: CASSVAGDGYTF
V: TRBV19; J: TRBJ1-5; D: TRBD1; size: once; DNA: TGTGCCAGTAGTAAGGACAGGGCCGCTCATCAGCCCCAGCATTTT; CDR3: CASSKDRAAHQPQHF
V: TRBV29-1; J: TRBJ1-5; D: .; size: .; DNA: TGCAGCGTCGCCGAGCTGGGCTACAATCAGCCCCAGCATTTT; CDR3: CSVAELGYNQPQHF
V: TRBV5-1; J: TRBJ2-3; D: TRBD2; size: few; DNA: TGCGCCAGCAGCTCCGGACTAGTGGCAGATACGCAGTATTTT; CDR3: CASSSGLVADTQYF
V: TRBV7-6; J: TRBJ2-2; D: TRBD1; size: once; DNA: TGTGCCAGCAGTTTATCCGGGACAGGGGACCTCTCGAACACCGGGGAGCTGTTTTTT; CDR3: CASSLSGTGDLSNTGELFF
V: TRBV6-4; J: TRBJ1-2; D: TRBD1; size: .; DNA: TGTGCCAGCAGTGATGGGACAGGGCATTCCTATGGCTACACCTTC; CDR3: CASSDGTGHSYGYTF
V: TRBV4-1; J: TRBJ1-4; D: .; size: .; DNA: TGCGCCAGCAGCCGAGCGGTAAATGAAAAACTGTTTTTT; CDR3: CASSRAVNEKLFF
V: TRBV19; J: TRBJ1-1; D: .; size: few; DNA: TGTGCCTCGGTGGGGGGCACTGAAGCTTTCTTT; CDR3: CASVGGTEAFF
V: TRBV27; J: TRBJ1-5; D: .; size: .; DNA: TGTGCCAGCAGCTCAGTATTTAGCAATCAGCCCCAGCATTTT; CDR3: CASSSVFSNQPQHF
V: TRBV5-8; J: TRBJ2-1; D: .; size: .; DNA: TGTGCCAGCAGCTTGGGACAGGGCAATAGGGGGGAGTTCTTC; CDR3: CASSLGQGNRGEFF
V: TRBV6-5; J: TRBJ1-2; D: .; size: few; DNA: TGTGCCAGCACCAGACAGCGGGGCCTGTATGGCTACACCTTC; CDR3: CASTRQRGLYGYTF
V: TRBV30; J: TRBJ1-5; D: .; size: once; DNA: TGTGCCTGGAGCGCGGGGGTCTACCAGCCCCAGCATTTT; CDR3: CAWSAGVYQPQHF
V: TRBV6-2/TRBV6-3; J: TRBJ2-6; D: TRBD1; size: once; DNA: TGTGCCAGCAGCCATTACGGGACAGCGCTTTTGCCTGGGGCCAACGTCCTGACTTTC; CDR3: CASSHYGTALLPGANVLTF
V: TRBV7-9; J: TRBJ1-1; D: .; size: once; DNA: TGTGCCAGCAGCCCCACGGGAGACCGAGACATGAACACTGAAGCTTTCTTT; CDR3: CASSPTGDRDMNTEAFF
V: TRBV2; J: TRBJ1-5; D: TRBD1; size: .; DNA: TGTGCCAGCAGAGACCGGGACAGGGGAGGTAGCAATCAGCCCCAGCATTTT; CDR3: CASRDRDRGGSNQPQHF
V: TRBV2; J: TRBJ1-5; D: TRBD1; size: .; DNA: TGTGCCAGCAGCCCGGACAGGGTGGGCAATCAGCCCCAGCATTTT; CDR3: CASSPDRVGNQPQHF
V: TRBV9; J: TRBJ1-2; D: .; size: .; DNA: TGTGCCAGCAGCACGAGCACGGTCTATGGCTACACCTTC; CDR3: CASSTSTVYGYTF
V: TRBV29-1; J: TRBJ2-1; D: TRBD2; size: .; DNA: TGCAGCTCTCGGACTAGCGGGGGGGCAAGTCGCAGTGAGCAGTTCTTC; CDR3: CSSRTSGGASRSEQFF
V: TRBV7-9; J: TRBJ1-5; D: .; size: few; DNA: TGTGCCAGCAGCTTAGCCGGGGGGCTGGGACAGCCCCAGCATTTT; CDR3: CASSLAGGLGQPQHF
V: TRBV9; J: TRBJ2-2; D: TRBD2; size: .; DNA: TGTGCCAGCAGCAAACTAGCGGACTACCCCCGGGCCGGGGAGCTGTTTTTT; CDR3: CASSKLADYPRAGELFF
V: TRBV30; J: TRBJ1-5; D: .; size: .; DNA: TGTGCCGGTCAATGGGGGGATCAGCCCCAGCATTTT; CDR3: CAGQWGDQPQHF
V: TRBV7-3; J: TRBJ2-7; D: TRBD1; size: .; DNA: TGTGCCAGCAGCTTATGGACAGGACCCTACGAGCAGTACTTC; CDR3: CASSLWTGPYEQYF
V: TRBV6-1; J: TRBJ2-3; D: TRBD2; size: .; DNA: TGTGCCAGCAGTGACGGACTAGCCACAGATACGCAGTATTTT; CDR3: CASSDGLATDTQYF
V: TRBV27; J: TRBJ2-1; D: TRBD1; size: .; DNA: TGTGCCAGCAGTCCACAGGGGCATGAGCAGTTCTTC; CDR3: CASSPQGHEQFF
V: TRBV28; J: TRBJ2-7; D: .; size: .; DNA: TGTGCCAGCCGGGACTTAACCTCCTACGAGCAGTACTTC; CDR3: CASRDLTSYEQYF
V: TRBV28; J: TRBJ2-7; D: TRBD1; size: .; DNA: TGTGCCAGCAGTCCGACAGGGGGCGCGGCCTACGAGCAGTACTTC; CDR3: CASSPTGGAAYEQYF
V: TRBV12-5; J: TRBJ1-6; D: .; size: once; DNA: TGTGCTAGTGGTAAACAGGGTCGTGGTTCACCCCTCCACTTT; CDR3: CASGKQGRGSPLHF
V: TRBV5-1; J: TRBJ2-3; D: .; size: .; DNA: TGCGCCAGCAGCTTGGCAAAAGAGCAAGATACGCAGTATTTT; CDR3: CASSLAKEQDTQYF
V: TRBV6-5; J: TRBJ1-1; D: .; size: .; DNA: TGTGCCGCGTACAGCTACACTGAAGCTTTCTTT; CDR3: CAAYSYTEAFF
V: TRBV7-9; J: TRBJ2-3; D: .; size: .; DNA: TGTGCCAGCAGCAGTCCGTGGGGCGGCTCTAGCACAGATACGCAGTATTTT; CDR3: CASSSPWGGSSTDTQYF
V: TRBV9; J: TRBJ2-7; D: TRBD2; size: .; DNA: TGTGCCAGCAGCCCGGGGGGACGGCGCGAGCAGTACTTC; CDR3: CASSPGGRREQYF
V: TRBV6-6; J: TRBJ2-1; D: .; size: .; DNA: TGTGCCAGCACCTCTGGCAGCGATGAGCAGTTCTTC; CDR3: CASTSGSDEQFF
V: TRBV28; J: TRBJ2-1; D: .; size: once; DNA: TGTGCCAGCAGTTTCGGAGATCATCCGAACAATGAGCAGTTCTTC; CDR3: CASSFGDHPNNEQFF
V: TRBV19; J: TRBJ1-4; D: TRBD1; size: .; DNA: TGTGCCAGACCTGTATTTGTTGGGACAGGGGGTGAAAAACTGTTTTTT; CDR3: CARPVFVGTGGEKLFF
V: TRBV4-1; J: TRBJ1-5; D: TRBD1; size: .; DNA: TGCGCCAGCAGCCAAGGCCGGGACAGAGGCAATCAGCCCCAGCATTTT; CDR3: CASSQGRDRGNQPQHF